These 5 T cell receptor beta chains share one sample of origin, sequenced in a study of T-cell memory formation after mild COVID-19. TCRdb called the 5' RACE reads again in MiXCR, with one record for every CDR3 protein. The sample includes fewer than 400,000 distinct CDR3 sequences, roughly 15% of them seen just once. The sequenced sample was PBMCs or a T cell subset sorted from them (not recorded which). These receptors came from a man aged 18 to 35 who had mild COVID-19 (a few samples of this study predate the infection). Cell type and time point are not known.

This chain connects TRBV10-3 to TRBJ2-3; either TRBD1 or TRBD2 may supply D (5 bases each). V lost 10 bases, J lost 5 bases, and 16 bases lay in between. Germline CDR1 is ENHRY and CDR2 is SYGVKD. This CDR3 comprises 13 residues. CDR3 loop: CATQVRGGDTQYF. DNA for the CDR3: TGTGCCACCCAAGTGAGGGGCGGAGATACGCAGTATTTT.

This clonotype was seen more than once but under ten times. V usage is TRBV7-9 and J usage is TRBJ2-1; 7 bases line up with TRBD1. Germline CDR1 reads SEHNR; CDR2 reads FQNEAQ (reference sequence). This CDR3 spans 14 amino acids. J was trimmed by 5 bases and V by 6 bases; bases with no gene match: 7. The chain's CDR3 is CASRQGVPDNEQFF. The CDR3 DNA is TGTGCCAGCAGGCAGGGGGTTCCTGACAATGAGCAGTTCTTC.

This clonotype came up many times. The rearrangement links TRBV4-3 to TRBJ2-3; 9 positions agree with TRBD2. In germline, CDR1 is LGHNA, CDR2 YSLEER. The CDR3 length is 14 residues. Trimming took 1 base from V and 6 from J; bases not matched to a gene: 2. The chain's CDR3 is CASSQGLAGDTQYF. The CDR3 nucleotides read TGCGCCAGCAGCCAAGGGCTAGCGGGGGATACGCAGTATTTT.

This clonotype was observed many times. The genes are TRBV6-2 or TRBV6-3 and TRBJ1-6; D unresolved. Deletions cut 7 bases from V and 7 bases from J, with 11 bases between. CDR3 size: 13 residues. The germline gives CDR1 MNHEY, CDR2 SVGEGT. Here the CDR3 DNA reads TGTGCCAGCACCATCGAACCCAATTCACCCCTCCACTTT. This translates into CASTIEPNSPLHF.

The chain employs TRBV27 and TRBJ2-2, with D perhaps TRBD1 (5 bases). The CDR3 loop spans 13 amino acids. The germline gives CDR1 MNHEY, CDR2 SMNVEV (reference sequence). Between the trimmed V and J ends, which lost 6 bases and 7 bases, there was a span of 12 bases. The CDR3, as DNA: TGTGCCAGCAGAGCAGGGTGGGTCGGGGAGCTGTTTTTT. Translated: CASRAGWVGELFF.